This T cell receptor beta chain originates from a study of human T cells and chemical hapten exposure. Notes on the study in general: Controls formed significantly fewer large CDR3 similarity clusters than expanded TCRs did.

As handled by the study authors: Sampled TCR counts reached a median of roughly 100,000 per sample, with values ranging from roughly 20,000 to 700,000. Each CDR3 protein gets one entry after TCRdb re-called the RACE reads with MiXCR. These V and J calls are TCRdb output, not the study's own analysis. The table has 75,000 to 90,000 distinct CDR3 sequences, more than 10% seen once. The time point is: patch test 3, about 24 weeks after DPC sensitization. Treatment: therapeutic diphenylcyclopropenone sensitization with weekly scalp DPC. The study drew its donors from alopecia patients who were 18 to 70 years old and suitable for DPC. Ten or more counts support this clonotype. The target antigen is unknown. The CDR3 consists of 14 residues. Germline CDR1 and CDR2: DFQATT and SNEGSKA (reference sequence). Trimming took 5 bases from V and 1 from J, leaving 15 bases between them.

Material: whole blood, obtained in connection with sensitization to the hapten diphenylcyclopropenone (DPC). The clonotype originates from a woman aged 45-65 years with alopecia areata. Some clones in this sample may be carry-over from other donors' samples. The genes are TRBV20-1 and TRBJ2-7; no clear D. In nucleotides, the CDR3 is TGCAGTGCTTACGGGTCAGGTTCTTCCTACGAGCAGTACTTC. Translating it yields CSAYGSGSSYEQYF.